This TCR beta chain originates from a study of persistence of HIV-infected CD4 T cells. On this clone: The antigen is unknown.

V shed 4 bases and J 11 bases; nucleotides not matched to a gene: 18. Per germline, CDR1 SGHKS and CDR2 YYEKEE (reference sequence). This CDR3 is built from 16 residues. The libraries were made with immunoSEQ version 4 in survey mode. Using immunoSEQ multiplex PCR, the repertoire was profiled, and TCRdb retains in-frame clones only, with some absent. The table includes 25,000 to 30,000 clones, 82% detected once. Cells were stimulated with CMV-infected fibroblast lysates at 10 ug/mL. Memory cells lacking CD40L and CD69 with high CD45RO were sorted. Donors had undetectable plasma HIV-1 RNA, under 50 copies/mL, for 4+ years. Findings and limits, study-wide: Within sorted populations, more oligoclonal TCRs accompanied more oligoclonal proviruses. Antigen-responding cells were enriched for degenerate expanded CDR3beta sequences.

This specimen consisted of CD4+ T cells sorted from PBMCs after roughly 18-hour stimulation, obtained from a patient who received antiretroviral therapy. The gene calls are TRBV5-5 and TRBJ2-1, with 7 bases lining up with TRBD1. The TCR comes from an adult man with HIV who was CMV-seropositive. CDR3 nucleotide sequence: TGTGCCAGCAGCACCGGACCGGTTAGACAGGGCGGCAAGCAGTTCTTC. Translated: CASSTGPVRQGGKQFF.